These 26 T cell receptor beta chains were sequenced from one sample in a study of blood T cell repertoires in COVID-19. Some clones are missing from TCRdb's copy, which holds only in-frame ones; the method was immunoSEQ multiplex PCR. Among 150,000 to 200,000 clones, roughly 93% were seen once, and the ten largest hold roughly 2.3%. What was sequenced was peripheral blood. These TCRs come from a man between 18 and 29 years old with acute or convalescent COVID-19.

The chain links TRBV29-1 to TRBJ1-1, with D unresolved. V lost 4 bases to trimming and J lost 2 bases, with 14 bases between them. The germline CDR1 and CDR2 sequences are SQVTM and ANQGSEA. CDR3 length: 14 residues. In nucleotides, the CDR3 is TGCAGCGTTGTTTTAGCCTCTTCTAACACTGAAGCTTTCTTT. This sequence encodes CSVVLASSNTEAFF.

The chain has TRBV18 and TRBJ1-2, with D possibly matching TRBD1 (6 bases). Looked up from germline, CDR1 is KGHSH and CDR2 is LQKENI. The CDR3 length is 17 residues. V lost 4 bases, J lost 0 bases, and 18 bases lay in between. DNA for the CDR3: TGTGCCAGCTCACAACCCAGGACCGGACAGCCTAACTATGGCTACACCTTC. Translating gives CASSQPRTGQPNYGYTF.

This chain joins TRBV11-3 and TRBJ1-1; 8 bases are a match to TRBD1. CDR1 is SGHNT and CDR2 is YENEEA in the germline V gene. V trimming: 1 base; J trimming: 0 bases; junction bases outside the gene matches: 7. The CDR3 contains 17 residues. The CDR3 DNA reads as TGTGCCAGCAGCTTAGGGGGGAGGGACAGGTTGAACACTGAAGCTTTCTTT. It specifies CASSLGGRDRLNTEAFF.

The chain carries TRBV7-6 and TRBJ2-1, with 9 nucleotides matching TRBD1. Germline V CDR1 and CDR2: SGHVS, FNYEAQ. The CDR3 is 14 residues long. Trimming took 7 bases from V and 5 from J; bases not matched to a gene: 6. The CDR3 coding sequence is TGTGCCAGCACTCGGACAGGGGCGGACAATGAGCAGTTCTTC. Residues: CASTRTGADNEQFF. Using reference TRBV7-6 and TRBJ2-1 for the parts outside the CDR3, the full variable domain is GAGVSQSPRYKVTKRGQDVALRCDPISGHVSLYWYRQALGQGPEFLTYFNYEAQQDKSGLPNDRFSAERPEGSISTLTIQRTEQRDSAMYRCASTRTGADNEQFFGPGTRLTVL.

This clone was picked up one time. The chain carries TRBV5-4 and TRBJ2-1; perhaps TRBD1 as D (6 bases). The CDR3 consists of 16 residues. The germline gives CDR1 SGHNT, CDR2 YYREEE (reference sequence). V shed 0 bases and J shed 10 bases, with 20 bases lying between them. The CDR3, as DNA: TGTGCCAGCAGCTTGGACAGGGAGCAATGGAACTACGAGCAGTTCTTC. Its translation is CASSLDREQWNYEQFF.

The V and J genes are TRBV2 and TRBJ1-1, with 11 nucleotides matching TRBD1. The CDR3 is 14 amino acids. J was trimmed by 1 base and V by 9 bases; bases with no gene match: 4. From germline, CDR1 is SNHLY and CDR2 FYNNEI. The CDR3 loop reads CARDRGQGNTEAFF. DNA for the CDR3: TGTGCCAGGGACAGGGGGCAGGGGAACACTGAAGCTTTCTTT. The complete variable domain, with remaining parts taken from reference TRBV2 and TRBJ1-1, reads EPEVTQTPSHQVTQMGQEVILRCVPISNHLYFYWYRQILGQKVEFLVSFYNNEISEKSEIFDDQFSVERPDGSNFTLKIRSTKLEDSAMYFCARDRGQGNTEAFFGQGTRLTVV.

CDR3 bases: TGTGCCAGCAGCTTAGCGGGGGGCTACGAGCAGTACTTC. Protein product: CASSLAGGYEQYF. The chain is built from TRBV7-7 and TRBJ2-7; D might be TRBD2 (6 bases). Germline V CDR1 and CDR2: SSHAT, FNYEAQ (reference sequence). V was clipped by 0 bases and J by 3 bases, with 6 bases between them. The CDR3 is 13 amino acids. The full variable domain, in which reference TRBV7-7 and TRBJ2-7 provide the parts outside the CDR3, is GAGVSQSPRYKVTKRGQDVTLRCDPISSHATLYWYQQALGQGPEFLTYFNYEAQPDKSGLPSDRFSAERPEGSISTLTIQRTEQRDSAMYRCASSLAGGYEQYFGPGTRLTVT.

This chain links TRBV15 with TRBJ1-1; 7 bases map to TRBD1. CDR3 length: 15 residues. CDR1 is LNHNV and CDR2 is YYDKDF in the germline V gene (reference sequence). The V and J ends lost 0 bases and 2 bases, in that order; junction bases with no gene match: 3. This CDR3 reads CATSREGTANTEAFF. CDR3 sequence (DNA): TGTGCCACCAGCAGAGAAGGGACAGCTAACACTGAAGCTTTCTTT.

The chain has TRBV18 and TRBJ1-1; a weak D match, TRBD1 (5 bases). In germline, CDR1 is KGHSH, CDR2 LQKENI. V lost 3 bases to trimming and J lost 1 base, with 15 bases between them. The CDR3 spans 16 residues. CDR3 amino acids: CASSPGMGRANTEAFF. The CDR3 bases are TGTGCCAGCTCACCGGGCATGGGCAGGGCGAACACTGAAGCTTTCTTT.

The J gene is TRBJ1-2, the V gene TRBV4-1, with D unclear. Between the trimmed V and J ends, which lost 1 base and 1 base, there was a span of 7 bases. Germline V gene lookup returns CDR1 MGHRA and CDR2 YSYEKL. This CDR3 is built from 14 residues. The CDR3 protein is CASSQVRDNYGYTF. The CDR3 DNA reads TGCGCCAGCAGCCAAGTTCGGGATAACTATGGCTACACCTTC.

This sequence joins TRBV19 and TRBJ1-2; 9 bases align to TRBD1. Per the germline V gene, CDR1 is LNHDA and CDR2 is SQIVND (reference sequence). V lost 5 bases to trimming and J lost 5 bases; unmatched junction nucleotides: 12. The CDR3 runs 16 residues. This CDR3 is CASSAETGGRLYGYTF. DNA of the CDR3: TGTGCCAGTAGTGCCGAGACAGGGGGACGCCTATATGGCTACACCTTC.

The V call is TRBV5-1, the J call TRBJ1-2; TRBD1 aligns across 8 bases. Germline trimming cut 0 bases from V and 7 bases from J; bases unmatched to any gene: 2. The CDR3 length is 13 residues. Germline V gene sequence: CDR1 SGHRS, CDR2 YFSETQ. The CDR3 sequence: CASSLGTGSGYTF. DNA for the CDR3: TGCGCCAGCAGCTTGGGGACAGGGAGTGGCTACACCTTC.

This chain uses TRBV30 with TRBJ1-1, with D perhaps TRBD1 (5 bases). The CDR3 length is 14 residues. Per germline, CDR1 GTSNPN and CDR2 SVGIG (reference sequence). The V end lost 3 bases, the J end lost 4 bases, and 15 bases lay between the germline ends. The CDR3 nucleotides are TGTGCCTGGAGGGCTGCCGGAGGGGCCACTGAAGCTTTCTTT. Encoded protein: CAWRAAGGATEAFF.

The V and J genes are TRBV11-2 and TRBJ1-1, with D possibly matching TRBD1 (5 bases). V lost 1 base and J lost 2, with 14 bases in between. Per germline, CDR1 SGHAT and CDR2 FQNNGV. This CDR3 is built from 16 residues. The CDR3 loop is CASSLGTGGVNTEAFF. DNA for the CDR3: TGTGCCAGCAGCTTAGGCACCGGGGGGGTTAACACTGAAGCTTTCTTT.

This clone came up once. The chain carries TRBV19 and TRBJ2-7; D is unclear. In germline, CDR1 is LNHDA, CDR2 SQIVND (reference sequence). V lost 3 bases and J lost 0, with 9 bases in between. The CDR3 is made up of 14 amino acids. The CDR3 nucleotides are TGTGCCAGTAGTATGATGGCCGTCTCCTACGAGCAGTACTTC. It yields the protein CASSMMAVSYEQYF.

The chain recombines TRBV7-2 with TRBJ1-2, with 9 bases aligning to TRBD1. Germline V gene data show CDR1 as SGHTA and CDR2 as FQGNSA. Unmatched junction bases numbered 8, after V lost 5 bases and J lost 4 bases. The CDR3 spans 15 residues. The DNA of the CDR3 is TGTGCCAGCAGCGCCGCCCGGGACAGGGCCTATGGCTACACCTTC. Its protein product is CASSAARDRAYGYTF.

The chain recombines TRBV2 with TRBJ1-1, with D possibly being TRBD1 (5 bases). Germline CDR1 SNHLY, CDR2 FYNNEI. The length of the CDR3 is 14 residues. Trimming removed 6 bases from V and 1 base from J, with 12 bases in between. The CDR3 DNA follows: TGTGCCAGCAGGGATGGGGCAACGAACACTGAAGCTTTCTTT. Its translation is CASRDGATNTEAFF.

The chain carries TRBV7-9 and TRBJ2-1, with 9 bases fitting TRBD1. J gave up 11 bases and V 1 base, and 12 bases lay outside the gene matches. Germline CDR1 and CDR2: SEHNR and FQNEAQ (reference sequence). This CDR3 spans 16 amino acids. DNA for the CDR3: TGTGCCAGCAGCTTAGGGACAGGGACAGGGACGGTGAAGCAGTTCTTC. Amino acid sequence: CASSLGTGTGTVKQFF.

The CDR3 loop reads CATSPTSGDESGRSDEQFF. CDR3 nucleotide sequence: TGTGCCACCAGCCCAACTAGCGGGGATGAGAGCGGGCGGAGCGATGAGCAGTTCTTC. This sequence joins TRBV24-1 and TRBJ2-1, with 10 bases that match TRBD2. The germline V gene encodes CDR1 KGHDR and CDR2 SFDVKD. The CDR3 length is 19 residues. V trimming: 7 bases; J trimming: 8 bases; junction bases outside the gene matches: 22.

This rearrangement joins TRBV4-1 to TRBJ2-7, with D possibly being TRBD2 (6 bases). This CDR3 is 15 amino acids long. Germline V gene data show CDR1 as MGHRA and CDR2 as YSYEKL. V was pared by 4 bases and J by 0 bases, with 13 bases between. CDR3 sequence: CASSPGVADSYEQYF. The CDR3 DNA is TGCGCCAGCAGCCCGGGAGTAGCGGACTCCTACGAGCAGTACTTC.

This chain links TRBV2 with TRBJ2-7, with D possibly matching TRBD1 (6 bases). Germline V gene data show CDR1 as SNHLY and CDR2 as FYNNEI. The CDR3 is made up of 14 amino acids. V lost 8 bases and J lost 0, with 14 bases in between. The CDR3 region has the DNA TGTGCCAGCTTTGACAGGCGTAGCTCCTACGAGCAGTACTTC. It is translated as CASFDRRSSYEQYF.

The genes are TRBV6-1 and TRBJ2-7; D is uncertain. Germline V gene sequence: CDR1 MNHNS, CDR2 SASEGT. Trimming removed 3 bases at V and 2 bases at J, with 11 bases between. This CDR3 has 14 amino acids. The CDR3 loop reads CASSDGWVPYEQYF. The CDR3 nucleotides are TGTGCCAGCAGTGACGGGTGGGTCCCCTACGAGCAGTACTTC.

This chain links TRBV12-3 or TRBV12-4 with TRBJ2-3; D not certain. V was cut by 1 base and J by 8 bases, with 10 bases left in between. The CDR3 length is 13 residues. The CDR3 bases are TGTGCCAGCAGTTTAGGTCAGCGCCTTACGCAGTATTTT. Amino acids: CASSLGQRLTQYF.

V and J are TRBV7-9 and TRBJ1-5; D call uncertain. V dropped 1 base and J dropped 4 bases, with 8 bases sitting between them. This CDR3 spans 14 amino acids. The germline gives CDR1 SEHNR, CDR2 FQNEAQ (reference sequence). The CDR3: CASSLGPGNQPQHF. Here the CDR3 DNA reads TGTGCCAGCAGCTTAGGACCCGGGAATCAGCCCCAGCATTTT.

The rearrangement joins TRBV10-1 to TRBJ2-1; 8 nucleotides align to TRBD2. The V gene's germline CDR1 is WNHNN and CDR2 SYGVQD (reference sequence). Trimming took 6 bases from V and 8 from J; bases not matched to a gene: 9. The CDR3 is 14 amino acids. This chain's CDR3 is CASRKGLAGYEQFF. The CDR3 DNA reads TGCGCCAGCAGAAAGGGGCTAGCGGGCTATGAGCAGTTCTTC.

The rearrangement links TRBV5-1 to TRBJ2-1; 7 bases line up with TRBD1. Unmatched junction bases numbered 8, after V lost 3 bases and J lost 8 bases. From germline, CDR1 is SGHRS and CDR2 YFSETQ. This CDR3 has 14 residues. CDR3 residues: CASSSRGQLDEQFF. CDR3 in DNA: TGCGCCAGCAGCTCGAGGGGACAGTTAGATGAGCAGTTCTTC.